The 5 T cell receptor beta chains in this list originate from one sample, sequenced in a study of shared clonotypes between healthy human individuals. The method was immunoSEQ multiplex PCR; TCRdb's version includes in-frame clones alone and lacks a portion of them. The table has roughly 500,000 clones, 75% to 85% seen once; the top ten hold over 10%. Sequencing was done on a sample of PBMCs. The receptors shown here come from a woman between 35 and 50 years old in good health. Some clones in this sample may be carry-over from other donors' samples.

This chain links TRBV2 with TRBJ2-2, with 10 bases identical to TRBD2. V lost 4 bases, J lost 7 bases, and 18 bases stayed unmatched. The CDR3 runs 19 residues. Looked up from germline, CDR1 is SNHLY and CDR2 is FYNNEI. The DNA for the CDR3 is TGTGCCAGCAGTGTGAAGACTAGCGGGTGGCCTCCAAGTGACGGGGAGCTGTTTTTT. It translates to CASSVKTSGWPPSDGELFF.

This chain connects TRBV7-2 to TRBJ2-2; no clear D. Deletions cut 5 bases from V and 4 bases from J, with 11 bases between. Germline CDR1 reads SGHTA; CDR2 reads FQGNSA. The CDR3 runs to 14 residues. CDR3 loop: CASSPPVGTGELFF. CDR3 DNA: TGTGCCAGCAGCCCGCCGGTAGGCACCGGGGAGCTGTTTTTT.

V is TRBV19 and J is TRBJ2-3; a weak D match, TRBD1 (6 bases). CDR1 and CDR2 (germline): LNHDA, SQIVND (reference sequence). The length of the CDR3 is 12 residues. Trimming left V 6 bases short and J 4 bases short, with 8 bases between. The CDR3 nucleotides are TGTGCCAGTAGCGAGGGGGCAGATACGCAGTATTTT. Its translation is CASSEGADTQYF.

Comments on this clone: Other DNA sequences from this sample encode an identical CDR3 as well. The chain has TRBV28 and TRBJ1-1, with D maybe TRBD1 (5 bases). The germline V and J ends were trimmed by 7 bases and 1 base, with 7 bases remaining between them. The CDR3 contains 12 residues. Per germline, CDR1 MDHEN and CDR2 SYDVKM. The CDR3 sequence is CASKGPNTEAFF. CDR3 coding DNA: TGTGCCAGCAAGGGACCGAACACTGAAGCTTTCTTT.

This clone was recorded once. Different DNA sequences within this sample yield the same CDR3. This chain uses TRBV10-3 with TRBJ2-7; TRBD2 is a possible D gene (5 bases). The CDR3 sequence is 11 residues long. Germline V gene sequence: CDR1 ENHRY, CDR2 SYGVKD. This CDR3 reads CAIRGGYEQYF. The CDR3 DNA is TGTGCTATACGTGGAGGTTACGAGCAGTACTTC.